This TCR beta chain emerged from a study of cytomegalovirus exposure and HLA in healthy donors. Per the germline V gene, CDR1 is MNHNY and CDR2 is SVGAGI (reference sequence). V was shortened by 7 bases and J by 0 bases, with 16 bases between the two germline ends. The CDR3 is 15 amino acids. 60 Vbeta and 13 Jbeta primers were used in PCR. Assay: immunoSEQ multiplex PCR; the TCRdb copy retains only in-frame clones and omits some. This sample carries about 180,000 clones, approximately 78% of them seen once, and the ten largest clones take under 3%. The source material was PBMCs. This sequence joins TRBV6-6 and TRBJ2-7; D is undetermined. This clonotype was obtained from a human donor in good health. The CDR3 bases are TGTGCCAGCACCCAACCCGGGTTACTCTCCTACGAGCAGTACTTC. This translates into CASTQPGLLSYEQYF.